This T cell receptor beta chain was sequenced during a study of T cell repertoires in cytomegalovirus infection. Study-wide context: CMV infection and matching HLA type were both indicated by public TCR beta signatures. Study-level results: Pooled public TCR beta family frequency picked out CMV carriers with the relevant HLA.

The table lists this clonotype with many counts. Its specificity is not known. TCRdb recomputed calls from the reads with MiXCR, one row per CDR3 protein. The data hold 270,000 or so distinct CDR3 sequences, with 15% to 20% observed a single time. This CDR3 spans 14 amino acids. After removal of 0 bases from V and 7 bases from J, the junction contained 3 bases not matched to a gene. The chain carries TRBV12-3 or TRBV12-4 and TRBJ2-1, with TRBD2 matching over 7 bases. Specimen: CD8+ T cells from PBMCs. The source of this sequence is a human donor in good health (CMV status not recorded). Some clones in this sample may be carry-over from other donors' samples. The CDR3 sequence is CASSLALGGNEQFF. For the CDR3, the DNA is TGTGCCAGCAGTTTAGCACTGGGGGGGAATGAGCAGTTCTTC.